Each of the 32 T cell receptor beta chains below was sequenced from the same sample in a study of cytomegalovirus exposure and HLA in healthy donors. It was with 60 Vbeta and 13 Jbeta primers that the PCR ran. Here immunoSEQ multiplex PCR was the method, and the copy in TCRdb shows in-frame clones only, minus some. The sample consists of about 130,000 clones, about 11% of them appearing once. Material: PBMCs. The receptors derive from a woman between 18 and 30 years old in good health and CMV-seropositive.

The CDR3 loop is CASSLGRGGTEAFF. The DNA for the CDR3 is TGTGCCAGCAGCTTAGGTCGGGGGGGCACTGAAGCTTTCTTT. The gene calls are TRBV11-3 and TRBJ1-1; weak D call: TRBD1 (5 bases). This CDR3 comprises 14 residues. CDR1 SGHNT and CDR2 YENEEA come from the germline V gene. The germline V and J ends were trimmed by 1 base and 4 bases, with 10 bases remaining between them.

This rearrangement joins TRBV11-1 to TRBJ2-7, with 8 bases lining up with TRBD1. V was clipped by 4 bases and J by 6 bases; unmatched bases: 5. The CDR3 runs to 13 residues. Looked up from germline, CDR1 is SGHAT and CDR2 is FQDESV (reference sequence). Written as DNA, the CDR3 is TGTGCCAGCAGCTCTATTGGGACAGGCGAGCAGTACTTC. It encodes CASSSIGTGEQYF.

The CDR3 coding sequence is TGCAGCGTTGACGGTCCGGGAGGAGGGACTCAGCAGTACTTC. Its translation is CSVDGPGGGTQQYF. The chain links TRBV29-1 to TRBJ2-7; 7 bases match TRBD2. The germline V gene encodes CDR1 SQVTM and CDR2 ANQGSEA. V shed 3 bases and J 8 bases; nucleotides not matched to a gene: 13. This CDR3 comprises 14 residues.

The CDR3 DNA is TGTGCCAGCAGCTCCAGACAGGGGGACACTGAAGCTTTCTTT. Translating it yields CASSSRQGDTEAFF. The chain combines TRBV7-9 with TRBJ1-1; 9 bases agree with TRBD1. From germline, CDR1 is SEHNR and CDR2 FQNEAQ (reference sequence). The junction had 3 bases not matched to a gene; V was cut back by 4 bases and J by 3 bases. This CDR3 has 14 amino acids.

The V call is TRBV18, the J call TRBJ2-7; 12 bases match TRBD2. Trimming at V came to 6 bases and at J to 4 bases, leaving 4 bases not matched to a gene. CDR3 length: 14 amino acids. Germline CDR1 KGHSH, CDR2 LQKENI. The CDR3 bases are TGTGCCAGCTCCCGAGGGACTAGCGGGTACGAGCAGTACTTC. This sequence encodes CASSRGTSGYEQYF.

This clone was counted only a few times. This chain joins TRBV28 and TRBJ1-2; D might be TRBD1 (6 bases). V was clipped by 2 bases and J by 8 bases, with 12 bases between them. The V gene's germline CDR1 is MDHEN and CDR2 SYDVKM. The CDR3 is 13 residues long. CDR3 protein: CASSLIQGRGYTF. For the CDR3, the DNA is TGTGCCAGCAGTTTAATACAGGGTCGCGGCTACACCTTC.

This clone was recorded many times. J is TRBJ2-7 and V is TRBV6-1; 7 nucleotides match TRBD1. CDR3 length: 12 amino acids. With 7 bases clipped from V and 4 bases from J, the junction kept 4 bases outside the gene matches. CDR1 MNHNS and CDR2 SASEGT come from the germline V gene. In nucleotides, the CDR3 is TGTGCCAGCACCATGACAGGGTACGAGCAGTACTTC. Its translation: CASTMTGYEQYF.

This clone was seen a few times. The chain has TRBV28 and TRBJ2-3, with D maybe TRBD2 (5 bases). The germline gives CDR1 MDHEN, CDR2 SYDVKM. The CDR3 is 19 residues long. With 2 bases removed from V and 2 bases from J, the gap between germline ends came to 23 bases. CDR3 region: CASSLRGMVLYPHTDTQYF. The CDR3 DNA reads TGTGCCAGCAGTTTAAGAGGGATGGTATTATATCCCCACACAGATACGCAGTATTTT.

The J gene is TRBJ2-2, the V gene TRBV30, with 14 bases fitting TRBD2. The CDR3 sequence is 20 residues long. Losses at the gene ends were 3 bases for V and 5 bases for J; bases not matched to a gene: 17. The germline V gene has CDR1 GTSNPN and CDR2 SVGIG (reference sequence). The CDR3 nucleotides are TGTGCCTGGAGCGGTGACCCTGGACTAGCGGGAGGACCTCTGACCGGGGAGCTGTTTTTT. This codes for CAWSGDPGLAGGPLTGELFF.

With respect to this clone: The same CDR3 also results from other DNA sequences found in this sample. The chain combines TRBV28 with TRBJ1-2; D is possibly TRBD1 (6 bases). The CDR3 runs 12 residues. Germline CDR1 reads MDHEN; CDR2 reads SYDVKM. Deletions cut 2 bases from V and 5 bases from J, with 6 bases between. The CDR3 protein is CASSLQGYGYTF. In nucleotides, the CDR3 is TGTGCCAGCAGTTTACAGGGGTATGGCTACACCTTC.

The gene calls are TRBV11-1 and TRBJ1-3; D uncertain. The CDR3 has 13 amino acids. Germline V lookup: CDR1 SGHAT, CDR2 FQDESV (reference sequence). With 5 bases removed from V and 8 bases from J, the gap between germline ends came to 13 bases. The CDR3 DNA sequence: TGTGCCAGCAGCCGCCACGTCAGCGACACCATATATTTT. Protein product: CASSRHVSDTIYF.

This clone was counted a few times. J is TRBJ2-2 and V is TRBV7-3; the D gene is possibly TRBD2 (6 bases). V lost 0 bases and J 1 base, leaving 9 bases between the germline ends. The CDR3 spans 16 residues. Germline CDR1 SGHTA, CDR2 FQGTGA. CDR3 residues: CASSLTGGKNTGELFF. The DNA of the CDR3 is TGTGCCAGCAGCTTAACGGGCGGGAAGAACACCGGGGAGCTGTTTTTT.

This clone was seen a few times. The chain recombines TRBV4-1 with TRBJ2-3, with 8 bases lining up with TRBD2. The CDR3 runs 15 residues. Trimming took 4 bases from V and 5 from J; bases not matched to a gene: 8. CDR1 is MGHRA, CDR2 YSYEKL, per germline. CDR3 DNA: TGCGCCAGCAGCCCACGGACTAGCACAAGAGATACGCAGTATTTT. Translated, it gives CASSPRTSTRDTQYF.

This chain joins TRBV5-1 and TRBJ2-3; 11 bases are shared with TRBD2. The CDR3 is made up of 15 amino acids. Germline V gene lookup returns CDR1 SGHRS and CDR2 YFSETQ. The ends lost 5 bases at V and 2 bases at J; junction bases unmatched: 4. The CDR3: CASRTSGTITDTQYF. The CDR3 nucleotides read TGCGCCAGCAGGACTAGCGGGACTATCACAGATACGCAGTATTTT.

This chain joins TRBV18 and TRBJ2-7; a possible D gene is TRBD2 (5 bases). The germline V gene has CDR1 KGHSH and CDR2 LQKENI. Trimming pared 2 bases from V and 2 bases from J, leaving 10 bases between. This CDR3 has 14 amino acids. As DNA, the CDR3 is TGTGCCAGCTCACCATTGGGGAGTACCTACGAGCAGTACTTC. It encodes CASSPLGSTYEQYF. Full variable domain (remainder filled in from reference TRBV18 and TRBJ2-7): NAGVMQNPRHLVRRRGQEARLRCSPMKGHSHVYWYRQLPEEGLKFMVYLQKENIIDESGMPKERFSAEFPKEGPSILRIQQVVRGDSAAYFCASSPLGSTYEQYFGPGTRLTVT.

This chain links TRBV30 with TRBJ1-5; 7 bases fit TRBD1. CDR1 GTSNPN and CDR2 SVGIG come from the germline V gene (reference sequence). The CDR3 is 14 amino acids. J gave up 4 bases and V 1 base, and 4 bases lay outside the gene matches. The CDR3 loop is CAWSEGAANQPQHF. Here the CDR3 DNA reads TGTGCCTGGAGTGAGGGGGCCGCTAATCAGCCCCAGCATTTT.

This clone was observed a handful of times. The V call is TRBV5-1, the J call TRBJ1-1; perhaps TRBD1 as D (6 bases). The ends were cut back, 4 bases at V and 0 bases at J, with 10 bases in the middle. Per germline, CDR1 SGHRS and CDR2 YFSETQ. The CDR3 consists of 14 residues. The CDR3 region has the DNA TGCGCCAGCAGCCCGAGGACAGTGAACACTGAAGCTTTCTTT. Its protein is CASSPRTVNTEAFF. The variable domain in full, completed from reference TRBV5-1 and TRBJ1-1, reads KAGVTQTPRYLIKTRGQQVTLSCSPISGHRSVSWYQQTPGQGLQFLFEYFSETQRNKGNFPGRFSGRQFSNSRSEMNVSTLELGDSALYLCASSPRTVNTEAFFGQGTRLTVV.

This rearrangement joins TRBV27 to TRBJ1-1, with D maybe TRBD1 (6 bases). Deletions cut 4 bases from V and 5 bases from J, with 14 bases between. This CDR3 region has 14 residues. Germline-derived CDR1 and CDR2 are MNHEY and SMNVEV (reference sequence). The CDR3 sequence is CASSSTQGSTEAFF. The CDR3 nucleotides read TGTGCCAGCAGTTCCACACAGGGTTCGACTGAAGCTTTCTTT.

This clone came up a few times. The V call is TRBV28, the J call TRBJ2-3; 9 bases map to TRBD1. From germline, CDR1 is MDHEN and CDR2 SYDVKM. CDR3 length equals 15 residues. J gave up 3 bases and V 3 bases, and 4 bases lay outside the gene matches. The CDR3, as DNA: TGTGCCAGCAGTTTGATGGGACAGGGAACAGATACGCAGTATTTT. As protein: CASSLMGQGTDTQYF.

This clone was counted a few times. This chain connects TRBV27 to TRBJ2-1, with TRBD2 matching over 13 bases. Trimming removed 5 bases from V and 10 bases from J; junction bases left unmatched: 11. Germline V gene data show CDR1 as MNHEY and CDR2 as SMNVEV (reference sequence). The CDR3 contains 16 residues. The CDR3 here is CASSPVGLAGYREQFF. CDR3 DNA: TGTGCCAGCAGTCCCGTGGGACTAGCGGGATATCGCGAGCAGTTCTTC.

There are a few counts of this clone. The chain has TRBV4-1 and TRBJ2-4; D may be TRBD2 (5 bases). The CDR3 is made up of 17 amino acids. Trimming left V 1 base short and J 3 bases short, with 16 bases between. CDR1 is MGHRA, CDR2 YSYEKL, per germline. In nucleotides, the CDR3 is TGCGCCAGCAGCCAAGCGGTGAGACTAACAGACAAAAACATTCAGTACTTC. This codes for CASSQAVRLTDKNIQYF.

The V gene is TRBV27, the J gene TRBJ2-7; the match to TRBD2 covers 9 bases. The CDR3 runs to 15 residues. Germline V gene sequence: CDR1 MNHEY, CDR2 SMNVEV (reference sequence). V lost 2 bases, J lost 2 bases, and 4 bases stayed unmatched. The CDR3 DNA follows: TGTGCCAGCAGTTTAGGACTAGCGTTGACCTACGAGCAGTACTTC. It translates to CASSLGLALTYEQYF.

Only a few counts were recorded for this clone. V usage is TRBV10-2 and J usage is TRBJ2-2; TRBD2 agrees at 12 bases. CDR1 WSHSY and CDR2 SAAADI come from the germline V gene. V dropped 0 bases and J dropped 8; count of bases not matched to a gene: 7. The CDR3 is 17 residues long. DNA of the CDR3: TGCGCCAGCAGTGAGTCGACTAGCGGGAGCCGAAGGGGGGAGCTGTTTTTT. Translated: CASSESTSGSRRGELFF.

J is TRBJ1-5 and V is TRBV6-1; D remains unclear. The CDR3 has 14 amino acids. The germline CDR1 and CDR2 sequences are MNHNS and SASEGT. Trimming stripped 8 bases from V and 7 bases from J, with 18 bases between. DNA for the CDR3: TGTGCCAGCTCCCTTTCGGCAGGTGACCAGCCCCAGCATTTT. It codes for CASSLSAGDQPQHF.

The chain has TRBV11-2 and TRBJ2-3; D is unresolved. CDR3 length: 14 residues. V dropped 5 bases and J dropped 4 bases, with 13 bases sitting between them. The germline V gene encodes CDR1 SGHAT and CDR2 FQNNGV. The CDR3 DNA reads TGTGCCAGCAGCCCCCTACCCTCCGCAGATACGCAGTATTTT. Its translation: CASSPLPSADTQYF.

This chain joins TRBV30 and TRBJ1-1; D not resolved. CDR1 GTSNPN and CDR2 SVGIG come from the germline V gene (reference sequence). This CDR3 has 11 residues. V was pared by 0 bases and J by 6 bases, with 5 bases between. The CDR3: CAWSVHPEAFF. In nucleotides, the CDR3 is TGTGCCTGGAGTGTACACCCTGAAGCTTTCTTT.

This chain uses TRBV4-1 with TRBJ1-6; D might be TRBD1 (6 bases). CDR3 length: 12 amino acids. V lost 1 base and J 11 bases, leaving 6 bases between the germline ends. The germline CDR1 and CDR2 sequences are MGHRA and YSYEKL. CDR3 amino acids: CASSQGQAPLHF. The CDR3 DNA reads TGCGCCAGCAGCCAAGGACAGGCACCCCTCCACTTT.

This clone was counted between two and nine times. The genes are TRBV28 and TRBJ2-3; D is possibly TRBD1 (6 bases). This CDR3 comprises 14 residues. Germline V gives CDR1 MDHEN, CDR2 SYDVKM. Trimming shortened V by 11 bases and J by 4 bases, and 19 bases separated the two germline ends. The CDR3 DNA reads as TGTGCCTTCGGGAAGGACAGATCATCAGATACGCAGTATTTT. Protein product: CAFGKDRSSDTQYF.

This clone appeared a few times. This chain uses TRBV7-3 with TRBJ2-1, with 9 bases fitting TRBD2. Trimming at V came to 7 bases and at J to 3 bases, leaving 7 bases not matched to a gene. The germline CDR1 and CDR2 sequences are SGHTA and FQGTGA. The CDR3 is 15 amino acids. In nucleotides, the CDR3 is TGTGCCAGCACCTCCGAGACTAGCGGCTACAATGAGCAGTTCTTC. This sequence encodes CASTSETSGYNEQFF.

The rearrangement links TRBV28 to TRBJ2-5, with D possibly being TRBD2 (6 bases). The CDR3 runs 16 residues. From germline, CDR1 is MDHEN and CDR2 SYDVKM. V dropped 3 bases and J dropped 8 bases, with 22 bases sitting between them. CDR3 protein: CASSLGVGGGWGTQYF. CDR3 nucleotide sequence: TGTGCCAGCAGTTTGGGGGTTGGGGGAGGATGGGGAACCCAGTACTTC. Based on the CDR3 plus reference TRBV28 and TRBJ2-5, the full variable domain is DVKVTQSSRYLVKRTGEKVFLECVQDMDHENMFWYRQDPGLGLRLIYFSYDVKMKEKGDIPEGYSVSREKKERFSLILESASTNQTSMYLCASSLGVGGGWGTQYFGPGTRLLVL.

This clone was found a few times. J is TRBJ2-5 and V is TRBV5-8; possible D gene TRBD2, 6 bases. The CDR3 length is 12 residues. V lost 2 bases, J lost 5 bases, and 7 bases lay in between. Germline assignment: CDR1 SGHTS and CDR2 YDEGEE. The CDR3 loop is CASSLSGETQYF. CDR3 sequence (DNA): TGTGCCAGCAGCTTAAGCGGGGAGACCCAGTACTTC.

The rearrangement uses TRBV19 and TRBJ2-1; 8 positions match TRBD2. V was clipped by 6 bases and J by 4 bases; unmatched bases: 5. The CDR3 consists of 14 residues. Germline V gene lookup returns CDR1 LNHDA and CDR2 SQIVND (reference sequence). DNA for the CDR3: TGTGCCAGTAGGCTGTCGGGGGGGTACAATGAGCAGTTCTTC. This codes for CASRLSGGYNEQFF.